The 19 T cell receptor beta chains in this list originate from one sample, sequenced in a study of post-analysis software for immune sequencing data. For these TCRs, the target antigens are not known. The study, taken as a whole, reports: TRBV5-6, TRBV5-1 and TRBV20-1 belonged to a set of roughly five TRBV segments that were more frequent in patients than controls.

TCR beta cDNA libraries included unique molecular identifiers. TCRdb reanalysed the PCR reads using MiXCR and keeps one entry per CDR3 protein. The sample contains 740,000 or so distinct CDR3 sequences, about 53% of which appear only once. Material for sequencing was blood. The receptors stem from a girl aged 5-17 years with multiple sclerosis.

The J gene is TRBJ2-7, the V gene TRBV12-3 or TRBV12-4, with TRBD2 as a possible D gene (5 bases). V lost 7 bases and J 5 bases, leaving 9 bases between the germline ends. The CDR3 extends over 11 amino acids. For the CDR3, the DNA is TGTGCCAGCACGCAGAGGGACGAGCAGTACTTC. It specifies CASTQRDEQYF.

Details on this clonotype: A junction end diverges from the germline sequence, so it may reflect a read error. J is TRBJ2-1 and V is TRBV5-1, with 7 positions matching TRBD2. Germline V lookup: CDR1 SGHRS, CDR2 YFSETQ. The CDR3 is 16 amino acids. Written as DNA, the CDR3 is TGCGTCAGCAGCCTTCGCAGCGGGGTCAGCCACAATGAGCAGTTCTTC. This translates into CVSSLRSGVSHNEQFF. The full variable domain, its missing parts supplied by reference TRBV5-1 and TRBJ2-1, is KAGVTQTPRYLIKTRGQQVTLSCSPISGHRSVSWYQQTPGQGLQFLFEYFSETQRNKGNFPGRFSGRQFSNSRSEMNVSTLELGDSALYLCVSSLRSGVSHNEQFFGPGTRLTVL.

This clonotype has more than one count but fewer than ten. The chain recombines TRBV5-1 with TRBJ2-7; TRBD1 might be the D (5 bases). V shed 5 bases and J shed 3 bases, with 15 bases lying between them. CDR3 length equals 14 residues. Germline loops: CDR1 SGHRS, CDR2 YFSETQ. For the CDR3, the DNA is TGCGCCAGCAGTGTGGAGACAGTGGACTACGAGCAGTACTTC. Its translation is CASSVETVDYEQYF.

This rearrangement joins TRBV5-1 to TRBJ2-3; D unresolved. The CDR3 consists of 12 residues. Trimming shortened V by 7 bases and J by 4 bases, and 10 bases separated the two germline ends. CDR1 and CDR2 (germline): SGHRS, YFSETQ. CDR3 in amino acids: CASHGPADTQYF. The CDR3 DNA sequence: TGCGCCAGCCATGGACCGGCAGATACGCAGTATTTT.

The V and J genes are TRBV12-3 or TRBV12-4 and TRBJ1-2, with 8 nucleotides matching TRBD1. The CDR3 consists of 13 residues. V lost 6 bases, J lost 7 bases, and 7 bases stayed unmatched. The CDR3 region is CASSPSGGSGYTF. DNA for the CDR3: TGTGCCAGCAGCCCTTCAGGGGGCTCTGGCTACACCTTC.

J is TRBJ2-7 and V is TRBV4-1; D possibly corresponds to TRBD2 (5 bases). The CDR3 contains 15 residues. V lost 1 base, J lost 2 bases, and 12 bases lay in between. Germline V lookup: CDR1 MGHRA, CDR2 YSYEKL. The CDR3 reads CASSQGPAGAYEQYF. CDR3 nucleotide sequence: TGCGCCAGCAGCCAAGGACCGGCCGGGGCCTACGAGCAGTACTTC.

In its sample, this clonotype was seen a few times. The J gene is TRBJ2-4, the V gene TRBV3-1; the D is unclear. Between the trimmed V and J ends, which lost 3 bases and 1 base, there was a span of 13 bases. This CDR3 region has 16 residues. Germline V gives CDR1 LGHDT, CDR2 YNNKEL (reference sequence). This CDR3 reads CASSQDTLSAKNIQYF. The CDR3 coding sequence is TGTGCCAGCAGCCAGGATACCTTGAGTGCCAAAAACATTCAGTACTTC.

The V and J genes are TRBV3-1 and TRBJ1-2; D possibly corresponds to TRBD1 (6 bases). V was trimmed by 0 bases and J by 7 bases, leaving 21 bases between them. CDR1 LGHDT and CDR2 YNNKEL come from the germline V gene (reference sequence). This CDR3 has 17 amino acids. In DNA, the CDR3 is TGTGCCAGCAGCCAAGAAGGGCGGGTTCAGGGGAAAAGTGGCTACACCTTC. Translated: CASSQEGRVQGKSGYTF.

The chain has TRBV12-3 or TRBV12-4 and TRBJ2-1; D is ambiguous. V lost 0 bases to trimming and J lost 4 bases, with 10 bases between them. The CDR3 length is 15 residues. CDR3 sequence: CASSLAGELYNEQFF. DNA for the CDR3: TGTGCCAGCAGTTTAGCGGGCGAACTATACAATGAGCAGTTCTTC.

Of note for this clonotype: One end of the junction varies from germline; a read error may be responsible. This chain joins TRBV16 and TRBJ2-7, with D possibly called TRBD1 or TRBD2 (6 bases each). This CDR3 region has 14 residues. CDR1 is KGHSY, CDR2 FQNENV, per germline. CDR3 coding DNA: TGTACCAGCAGCCGACCCGGGGGCGGCTACGAGCAGTACTTC. It is translated as CTSSRPGGGYEQYF.

This clonotype was picked up a small number of times. This chain connects TRBV20-1 to TRBJ2-7; the match to TRBD2 covers 7 bases. From germline, CDR1 is DFQATT and CDR2 SNEGSKA (reference sequence). The ends lost 6 bases at V and 2 bases at J; junction bases unmatched: 1. This CDR3 has 11 amino acids. The CDR3 sequence: CSAGTTYEQYF. CDR3 nucleotide sequence: TGCAGTGCAGGGACTACCTACGAGCAGTACTTC.

This clonotype was counted only a few times. This chain links TRBV20-1 with TRBJ2-4, with 10 bases identical to TRBD2. Near its end, the DNA agrees better with TRBJ2-7, so the J call may be wrong. This CDR3 has 17 amino acids. Germline CDR1 and CDR2: DFQATT and SNEGSKA (reference sequence). For the CDR3, the DNA is TGCAGTGCTATGAGGGTGAAGGGTAGCGGGGGGCCCTACGAGCAGTACTTC. This sequence encodes CSAMRVKGSGGPYEQYF.

This clonotype appeared a few times. V is TRBV18 and J is TRBJ1-1, with 7 bases identical to TRBD1. The CDR3 is 16 residues long. The germline gives CDR1 KGHSH, CDR2 LQKENI. V was pared by 6 bases and J by 4 bases, with 14 bases of the junction left unmatched. CDR3 sequence reads: CASSSSRGGRGTEAFF. In DNA form, the CDR3 reads TGTGCCAGCTCGTCATCCAGGGGGGGGAGGGGCACTGAAGCTTTCTTT.

This clonotype appeared a single time. The chain recombines TRBV6-5 with TRBJ2-1; 10 bases map to TRBD2. CDR1 and CDR2 from the germline V gene are MNHEY and SVGAGI. V was pared by 0 bases and J by 6 bases, with 8 bases of the junction left unmatched. The CDR3 runs to 17 residues. CDR3 DNA sequence: TGTGCCAGCAGTTACTCGATCGGGACTAGCGAAGGCAATGAGCAGTTCTTC. Its protein product is CASSYSIGTSEGNEQFF.

This clonotype was observed many times. The genes are TRBV6-5 and TRBJ2-7, with D hard to call. There are 12 residues in the CDR3. Germline values: CDR1 MNHEY, CDR2 SVGAGI. Trimming pared 6 bases from V and 4 bases from J, leaving 10 bases between. This chain's CDR3 is CASSDSTYEQYF. CDR3 nucleotides: TGTGCCAGCAGCGACTCCACGTACGAGCAGTACTTC.

The gene calls are TRBV6-2 or TRBV6-3 and TRBJ2-3; 7 bases fit TRBD1. The CDR3 is 18 residues long. Germline V CDR1 and CDR2: MNHEY, SVGEGT. Unmatched junction bases numbered 11, after V lost 0 bases and J lost 2 bases. CDR3 region: CASSYSWDSLRSTDTQYF. Here the CDR3 DNA reads TGTGCCAGCAGTTACTCGTGGGACAGCCTTCGTTCCACAGATACGCAGTATTTT.

The J gene is TRBJ2-7, the V gene TRBV6-1, with TRBD2 identical over 12 bases. The V and J ends lost 1 base and 6 bases, in that order; junction bases with no gene match: 4. Per the germline V gene, CDR1 is MNHNS and CDR2 is SASEGT. CDR3 length: 15 residues. CDR3 region: CASSEGTSGTVEQYF. CDR3 nucleotides: TGTGCCAGCAGTGAAGGGACTAGCGGGACTGTCGAGCAGTACTTC.

V gene TRBV14 combines with J gene TRBJ2-1, with a possible D match to TRBD2 (6 bases). This CDR3 comprises 14 residues. Trimming removed 6 bases at V and 4 bases at J, with 13 bases between. Germline V gene data show CDR1 as SGHDN and CDR2 as FVKESK. CDR3 region: CASSHLAHYNEQFF. The CDR3 coding sequence is TGTGCCAGCAGTCATCTAGCGCATTACAATGAGCAGTTCTTC.

The chain uses TRBV12-3 or TRBV12-4 and TRBJ1-6, with 8 bases matching TRBD1. The CDR3 extends over 17 amino acids. V was clipped by 3 bases and J by 9 bases; unmatched bases: 13. CDR3 DNA sequence: TGTGCCAGCAGTTTTCTTATAGACAGGGGAGGGCGTTCACCCCTCCACTTT. Protein: CASSFLIDRGGRSPLHF.